A selection of T cell receptor beta chains follows, all from one sample in a study of CD8 T cells in Susac syndrome. In TCRdb, the immunoSEQ multiplex PCR reads were re-called with MiXCR into one record per CDR3 protein. The table lists around 150,000 distinct CDR3 sequences, approximately 93% of them singletons, with 0.25% to 0.3% in the top ten. The material sequenced was CD8+ T cells from PBMCs. The receptors stem from a human donor in good health. The conserved cysteine and the conserved F or W are not part of the CDR3 here. Clone size, where shown, is once, few, many, or a class for clones that have expanded.

j_call | clone_size | v_call | cdr3_aa
TRBJ1-5 | . | TRBV27 | ASSGGFNQPQH
TRBJ2-7 | few | TRBV30 | AWSVQWGYEQY
TRBJ2-1 | . | TRBV5-1 | ASSLVDEEQF
TRBJ1-1 | . | TRBV9 | ASSVEAFMNTEAF
TRBJ1-1 | . | TRBV11-2 | ASNRDGTEAF
TRBJ2-5 | . | TRBV9 | ASSVEDQETQY
TRBJ1-2 | . | TRBV24-1 | ATSAGAGAAWGYT
TRBJ1-1 | . | TRBV21-1 | ASSSGGAF
TRBJ2-1 | once | TRBV7-8 | ASSLASPTNEQF
TRBJ2-7 | . | TRBV7-9 | ASSPLGSDEQY
TRBJ1-5 | once | TRBV21-1 | ASSPRDRGRQPQH
TRBJ2-7 | . | TRBV29-1 | SALGDRSSYEQY
TRBJ1-5 | . | TRBV27 | ASSLSRVSNQPQH
TRBJ1-2 | . | TRBV30 | AWSMVGYGYT
TRBJ1-4 | . | TRBV30 | AWSVGATNEKLF
TRBJ2-7 | . | TRBV4-1 | ASSPEQGGSYEQY
TRBJ2-1 | . | TRBV3-1 | ASSQGASGLYNEQF
TRBJ1-5 | . | TRBV20-1 | SARDSGTGDQPQH
TRBJ1-1 | . | TRBV7-9 | ASRLDNEAF
TRBJ2-1 | . | TRBV7-9 | ASSGREAESYNEQF
TRBJ1-1 | . | TRBV20-1 | SAGLKLSTEAF
TRBJ2-3 | . | TRBV6-5 | ASTPGVLVTDTQY
TRBJ1-4 | once | TRBV4-3 | ASSQDGEGTTNEKLF
TRBJ1-1 | . | TRBV3-1 | ASSQDTYDTEAF
TRBJ1-2 | . | TRBV13 | ASSLAFGQAEPGAYGYT
TRBJ2-1 | . | TRBV11-2 | ASSFMGGGFYNEQF
TRBJ2-3 | . | TRBV7-2 | ASSPSGRALGDTQY
TRBJ1-2 | . | TRBV20-1 | SNHHRGNYGYT
TRBJ1-1 | once | TRBV30 | AWTVTWGSSEAF
TRBJ2-2 | . | TRBV15 | ATSSPGTSNTGELF
TRBJ1-2 | . | TRBV4-3 | ASSQDPAGSHYGYT
TRBJ2-1 | . | TRBV29-1 | SVVGSGSFSYNEQF
TRBJ2-7 | . | TRBV7-9 | ASSTSGGSVTYEQY
TRBJ2-3 | . | TRBV29-1 | SVEGHLGSGTSTDTQY
TRBJ2-5 | few | TRBV28 | ASSAGLAGETQY
TRBJ2-5 | . | TRBV7-6 | ASSKPGLAGVYGETQY
TRBJ2-2 | . | TRBV5-6 | ASSLTGYTGELF
TRBJ2-1 | . | TRBV20-1 | SARAPRRDPYNEQF
TRBJ2-7 | . | TRBV13 | ASSLELARGDEQY
TRBJ2-5 | . | TRBV4-1 | ASSEQGPETQY
TRBJ2-5 | . | TRBV7-2 | ATRNRLAGEETQY
TRBJ2-2 | . | TRBV4-3 | ASSQVEGRTGELF
TRBJ1-2 | once | TRBV29-1 | SVEGAAGYT
TRBJ1-2 | . | TRBV6-5 | ASSYSDSRISNYGYT
TRBJ2-7 | . | TRBV21-1 | ASSADRAEIYEQY
TRBJ2-5 | once | TRBV4-1 | ASSPLDRVQETQY
TRBJ2-3 | . | TRBV4-3 | ASSQDWNEQY
TRBJ2-1 | once | TRBV7-9 | ASSPVGSDEQF
TRBJ1-2 | . | TRBV3-1 | ASSPYAGYT
TRBJ1-1 | once | TRBV7-9 | ASSLADNYNTEAF
TRBJ2-7 | . | TRBV5-1 | ASSLVAGGDYEQY
TRBJ2-3 | . | TRBV29-1 | SVRAYSVSTDTQY
TRBJ1-1 | . | TRBV19 | ASTTGAMNTEAF